Each of the 22 T cell receptor beta chains below was sequenced from the same sample in a study of CD8 T cells in ankylosing spondylitis. Each CDR3 protein gets one entry after TCRdb re-called the 5' RACE reads with MiXCR. The data show about 340,000 distinct CDR3 sequences, with under 15% seen just once and roughly 1.1% held by the top ten. Sequences were obtained from blood, either unsorted or a sorted T cell fraction (not recorded which). The source is a male donor with ankylosing spondylitis or in good health (not recorded which).

This clonotype was counted a few times. This rearrangement joins TRBV5-1 to TRBJ1-4; D perhaps matches TRBD1 (5 bases). The CDR3 consists of 15 residues. Germline V gene lookup returns CDR1 SGHRS and CDR2 YFSETQ. Trimming took 3 bases from V and 4 from J, leaving 13 bases between them. This chain's CDR3 is CASSSTGRINEKLFF. The CDR3, as DNA: TGCGCCAGCAGCTCCACGGGACGGATTAATGAAAAACTGTTTTTT.

This chain links TRBV7-2 with TRBJ2-1, with D maybe TRBD1 (5 bases). Germline V lookup: CDR1 SGHTA, CDR2 FQGNSA. Trimming took off 8 bases at V and 8 bases at J, with 10 bases between the two ends. CDR3 size: 11 residues. Written as DNA, the CDR3 is TGTGCCAGCGTTGGACACCATGAGCAGTTCTTC. As protein: CASVGHHEQFF. Filled out from reference TRBV7-2 and TRBJ2-1, the complete variable domain reads GAGVSQSPSNKVTEKGKDVELRCDPISGHTALYWYRQSLGQGLEFLIYFQGNSAPDKSGLPSDRFSAERTGGSVSTLTIQRTQQEDSAVYLCASVGHHEQFFGPGTRLTVL.

J is TRBJ2-7 and V is TRBV11-2; 8 positions agree with TRBD1. CDR3 length equals 15 residues. Trimming at V came to 8 bases and at J to 5 bases, leaving 14 bases not matched to a gene. From germline, CDR1 is SGHAT and CDR2 FQNNGV. The CDR3 DNA sequence: TGTGCCAGCTCCCAACCCGGGGCAGGGGGCCACGAGCAGTACTTC. Its translation: CASSQPGAGGHEQYF.

DNA for the CDR3: TGCGCCAGCAGCTTGGAGCCTAGCGGGATTTCCGGGGAGCTGTTTTTT. This codes for CASSLEPSGISGELFF. V gene TRBV5-1 combines with J gene TRBJ2-2, with 9 bases matching TRBD2. This CDR3 region has 16 residues. The V segment lost 0 bases and the J segment 6 bases; nucleotides outside the gene matches: 6. The germline CDR1 and CDR2 sequences are SGHRS and YFSETQ. Full variable domain (missing parts from reference TRBV5-1 and TRBJ2-2): KAGVTQTPRYLIKTRGQQVTLSCSPISGHRSVSWYQQTPGQGLQFLFEYFSETQRNKGNFPGRFSGRQFSNSRSEMNVSTLELGDSALYLCASSLEPSGISGELFFGEGSRLTVL.

This sequence joins TRBV3-1 and TRBJ2-1; D gene ambiguous. V was shortened by 2 bases and J by 10 bases, with 9 bases between the two germline ends. The CDR3 length is 12 residues. Germline V gene data show CDR1 as LGHDT and CDR2 as YNNKEL (reference sequence). The DNA for the CDR3 is TGTGCCAGCAGCCAATCCCCTGTCGAGCAGTTCTTC. Residues: CASSQSPVEQFF.

This clonotype appeared a few times. The chain employs TRBV5-6 and TRBJ2-2; 12 bases are a match to TRBD1. The V gene end was trimmed by 4 bases and the J gene end by 0 bases; junction bases not matched to a gene: 7. Germline CDR1 reads SGHDT; CDR2 reads YYEEEE. The CDR3 is 18 amino acids. This CDR3 is CASSRGGTGGTNTGELFF. CDR3 bases: TGTGCCAGCAGCAGGGGGGGGACAGGGGGCACGAACACCGGGGAGCTGTTTTTT.

This clonotype occurred a few times. The rearrangement joins TRBV7-9 to TRBJ2-7; the D gene is possibly TRBD2 (7 bases). Germline CDR1 SEHNR, CDR2 FQNEAQ (reference sequence). V lost 2 bases and J lost 1, with 12 bases in between. The CDR3 is made up of 15 amino acids. This chain's CDR3 is CASSLYGGLSYEQYF. The DNA of the CDR3 is TGTGCCAGCAGCTTATACGGGGGGCTGTCCTACGAGCAGTACTTC. The full variable domain, its missing parts supplied by reference TRBV7-9 and TRBJ2-7, is DTGVSQNPRHKITKRGQNVTFRCDPISEHNRLYWYRQTLGQGPEFLTYFQNEAQLEKSRLLSDRFSAERPKGSFSTLEIQRTEQGDSAMYLCASSLYGGLSYEQYFGPGTRLTVT.

The CDR3 protein is CASSERRGPDTQYF. DNA of the CDR3: TGCGCCAGCAGTGAGCGGAGGGGTCCAGATACGCAGTATTTT. This chain uses TRBV10-2 with TRBJ2-3, with D possibly TRBD2 on 6 matching bases. Germline loops: CDR1 WSHSY, CDR2 SAAADI. The CDR3 spans 14 residues. V lost 2 bases to trimming and J lost 4 bases, with 10 bases between them.

V and J are TRBV5-6 and TRBJ2-1, with TRBD2 identical over 14 bases. Per germline, CDR1 SGHDT and CDR2 YYEEEE. V was pared by 3 bases and J by 6 bases, with 2 bases of the junction left unmatched. The CDR3 has 15 residues. The CDR3 nucleotides read TGTGCCAGCAGCTGGGGACTAGCGGGGGTCAATGAGCAGTTCTTC. This translates into CASSWGLAGVNEQFF.

The V call is TRBV20-1, the J call TRBJ2-5; TRBD2 aligns across 9 bases. The ends lost 4 bases at V and 4 bases at J; junction bases unmatched: 10. Germline V CDR1 and CDR2: DFQATT, SNEGSKA (reference sequence). This CDR3 is 15 amino acids long. The CDR3 nucleotides are TGCAGTGCTAAGAGGGCGGGAGGGGGGAGAGAGACCCAGTACTTC. Its translation is CSAKRAGGGRETQYF.

This clonotype came up many times. The gene calls are TRBV3-1 and TRBJ2-2; D ambiguous. Trimming left V 0 bases short and J 2 bases short, with 13 bases between. This CDR3 comprises 17 residues. Germline CDR1 reads LGHDT; CDR2 reads YNNKEL (reference sequence). CDR3 loop: CASSQDKFSRNTGELFF. In DNA, the CDR3 is TGTGCCAGCAGCCAAGATAAGTTTTCGAGAAACACCGGGGAGCTGTTTTTT.

There are many counts of this clonotype. This sequence joins TRBV27 and TRBJ2-5; 7 nucleotides align to TRBD2. The V and J ends lost 3 bases and 5 bases, in that order; junction bases with no gene match: 3. The V gene's germline CDR1 is MNHEY and CDR2 SMNVEV (reference sequence). CDR3 length: 13 amino acids. CDR3 protein: CASSFLAEETQYF. The CDR3, as DNA: TGTGCCAGCAGTTTCCTAGCGGAGGAGACCCAGTACTTC.

The chain combines TRBV10-3 with TRBJ1-6; tentative D call: TRBD1 (6 bases). The CDR3 consists of 13 residues. V was trimmed by 10 bases and J by 4 bases, leaving 11 bases between them. The germline gives CDR1 ENHRY, CDR2 SYGVKD. CDR3 bases: TGTGCCACGAACAGGGAATATAATTCACCCCTCCACTTT. Translation gives CATNREYNSPLHF.

This clonotype has more than one count but fewer than ten. The chain uses TRBV7-2 and TRBJ2-7; a weak D match, TRBD2 (6 bases). This CDR3 is 12 amino acids long. Between the trimmed V and J ends, which lost 6 bases and 6 bases, there was a span of 12 bases. Germline assignment: CDR1 SGHTA and CDR2 FQGNSA. Here the CDR3 reads CASSPTSSEQYF. CDR3 in DNA: TGTGCCAGCAGTCCGACTAGTTCCGAGCAGTACTTC.

In this sample, this clonotype turned up a few times. The rearrangement links TRBV29-1 to TRBJ1-1; the D is unclear. V was pared by 4 bases and J by 0 bases, with 12 bases between. The CDR3 extends over 14 amino acids. CDR1 and CDR2 (germline): SQVTM, ANQGSEA. This chain's CDR3 is CSVGSWDLNTEAFF. CDR3 bases: TGCAGCGTTGGAAGCTGGGATCTGAACACTGAAGCTTTCTTT. The variable domain in full, with the rest retrieved from reference TRBV29-1 and TRBJ1-1, is SAVISQKPSRDICQRGTSLTIQCQVDSQVTMMFWYRQQPGQSLTLIATANQGSEATYESGFVIDKFPISRPNLTFSTLTVSNMSPEDSSIYLCSVGSWDLNTEAFFGQGTRLTVV.

This clonotype was counted a few times. The V and J genes are TRBV6-5 and TRBJ2-2; D ambiguous. The germline gives CDR1 MNHEY, CDR2 SVGAGI. V was trimmed by 2 bases and J by 5 bases, leaving 12 bases between them. The CDR3 length is 15 residues. The CDR3, as DNA: TGTGCCAGCAGTTACAGGGCAGGAGCTACCGGGGAGCTGTTTTTT. It encodes CASSYRAGATGELFF.

V and J are TRBV12-3 or TRBV12-4 and TRBJ1-4, with unresolved D. The CDR3 has 14 amino acids. With 1 base removed from V and 3 bases from J, the gap between germline ends came to 6 bases. For the CDR3, the DNA is TGTGCCAGCAGTTTAGGGAGGGCTAATGAAAAACTGTTTTTT. This translates into CASSLGRANEKLFF.

J is TRBJ1-1 and V is TRBV3-1, with D unresolved. Trimming removed 1 base at V and 7 bases at J, with 16 bases between. Looked up from germline, CDR1 is LGHDT and CDR2 is YNNKEL (reference sequence). The CDR3 is made up of 15 amino acids. The CDR3 sequence is CASSQVFFEGGEAFF. The CDR3 nucleotides are TGTGCCAGCAGCCAAGTTTTTTTCGAGGGAGGTGAAGCTTTCTTT.

In its sample, this clonotype was seen once. The rearrangement uses TRBV12-3 or TRBV12-4 and TRBJ2-1; 9 nucleotides line up with TRBD1. The CDR3 is made up of 17 amino acids. The ends lost 1 base at V and 1 base at J; junction bases unmatched: 5. CDR3 sequence: CASSLGGQGRSYNEQFF. As DNA, the CDR3 is TGTGCCAGCAGTTTAGGGGGACAGGGACGGTCCTACAATGAGCAGTTCTTC.

V gene TRBV6-6 combines with J gene TRBJ2-5, with D tentatively TRBD1 (6 bases). The CDR3 contains 13 residues. The V end lost 6 bases, the J end lost 3 bases, and 11 bases lay between the germline ends. The germline gives CDR1 MNHNY, CDR2 SVGAGI (reference sequence). The CDR3 protein is CASSHTGKETQYF. CDR3 coding DNA: TGTGCCAGCAGCCACACAGGGAAAGAGACCCAGTACTTC.

This chain connects TRBV7-2 to TRBJ2-7; either TRBD1 or TRBD2 may supply D (5 bases each). V was cut by 2 bases and J by 7 bases, with 12 bases left in between. Germline V CDR1 and CDR2: SGHTA, FQGNSA. The CDR3 extends over 13 amino acids. CDR3 amino acids: CASSLSGTGEQYF. The CDR3 nucleotides are TGTGCCAGCAGCTTATCCGGGACGGGGGAGCAGTACTTC. The full variable domain, with the rest looked up from reference TRBV7-2 and TRBJ2-7, is GAGVSQSPSNKVTEKGKDVELRCDPISGHTALYWYRQSLGQGLEFLIYFQGNSAPDKSGLPSDRFSAERTGGSVSTLTIQRTQQEDSAVYLCASSLSGTGEQYFGPGTRLTVT.

This clonotype was observed at least ten times. This chain joins TRBV12-3 or TRBV12-4 and TRBJ1-5, with D hard to call. V was shortened by 6 bases and J by 1 base, with 7 bases between the two germline ends. This CDR3 is built from 13 residues. Written as DNA, the CDR3 is TGTGCCAGCAGCTTATCGAGCAATCAGCCCCAGCATTTT. Amino acid sequence: CASSLSSNQPQHF.